This paragraph covers one T cell receptor (beta chain) sequence. The source of the sample is a study of blood T cell repertoires in COVID-19. The overall study: Samples of COVID-19 (acute and convalescent) were obtained from the United States, Italy and Spain. The cDNA or gDNA used as material had been derived from T cells, B-cell-depleted T cells, or PBMCs.

The CDR3 contains 16 residues. V was trimmed by 4 bases and J by 0 bases, leaving 11 bases between them. CDR1 SGHTS and CDR2 YDEGEE come from the germline V gene. Authors' analysis steps: Nucleated cell counts were estimated from reference gene primer amplification. TCRdb keeps only in-frame clones here, not all; method: immunoSEQ multiplex PCR. V and J calls and clone size are those listed in that table; D and trimming were worked out from the DNA. The repertoire holds approximately 260,000 clones, 80% to 90% seen once, with over 3.5% in the top ten. The J gene is TRBJ2-6, the V gene TRBV5-8, with no clear D. This clonotype was sampled from a woman between 35 and 50 years old with acute or convalescent COVID-19. Sequencing input: peripheral blood. Here the CDR3 reads CASSARFGSGANVLTF. The CDR3 DNA reads TGTGCCAGCAGCGCCAGGTTCGGCTCTGGGGCCAACGTCCTGACTTTC.